The subject of this entry is one T cell receptor beta chain. Participants reported their clinical history, and cohort assignment relied on those reports. This specimen belongs to a study of blood T cell repertoires in COVID-19. The CDR3 runs to 14 residues. CDR1 is SGHNT and CDR2 is YENEEA in the germline V gene. With 1 base removed from V and 0 bases from J, the gap between germline ends came to 3 bases. Study processing details: Amplified reference gene primers provided the basis for estimating nucleated cell counts. The method was immunoSEQ multiplex PCR; TCRdb's version includes in-frame clones alone and lacks a portion of them. From that table come the V and J calls and clone size; the DNA was used to work out D and trimming. Of 320,000 or so clones in the sample, about 88% are singletons; the top ten hold roughly 1%.

The TCR sequence derives from a woman under 40 who had recovered from COVID-19. The V and J genes are TRBV11-3 and TRBJ2-2; D not resolved. The specimen was PBMCs or T cells enriched from blood (not recorded which). The CDR3 sequence: CASSLASNTGELFF. CDR3 DNA: TGTGCCAGCAGCTTAGCGTCGAACACCGGGGAGCTGTTTTTT.